The present T cell receptor beta chain was sequenced within a study of metastatic and nonmetastatic thyroid tumors. This clone has at least ten counts. The same CDR3 also results from other DNA sequences found in this sample. TCRdb reprocessed the PCR reads via MiXCR. The sample records 30,000 to 40,000 clones, less than 40% being singletons. Germline V gives CDR1 SGDLS, CDR2 YYNGEE. The CDR3 length is 15 residues. J was trimmed by 4 bases and V by 3 bases; bases with no gene match: 5. No patient had received any treatment before thyroid surgery. The V and J genes are TRBV9 and TRBJ2-3; TRBD2 aligns across 10 bases. This sequence originates from a female donor with papillary thyroid cancer or a benign thyroid nodule (not recorded which). Some clones in this sample may be carry-over from other donors' samples. Sequenced: tumor tissue. The CDR3 region has the DNA TGTGCCAGCAGCGCCCTAGCGGGAGACGCAGATACGCAGTATTTT. It specifies CASSALAGDADTQYF.